This T cell receptor (beta chain) originates from a study of blood T cell repertoires in COVID-19. Looking at the study overall: Material from acute and convalescent COVID-19 was sourced from the United States, Italy and Spain. Nucleic acid was either cDNA or gDNA, and it came from T cells, B-cell-depleted T cells, or PBMCs.

The germline V gene has CDR1 MNHEY and CDR2 SVGAGI. V dropped 6 bases and J dropped 4; count of bases not matched to a gene: 8. The CDR3 runs 15 residues. Clones were sequenced by immunoSEQ multiplex PCR, and TCRdb holds only the in-frame ones, with some missing. The data hold approximately 380,000 clones, with less than 85% observed a single time. The J gene is TRBJ1-5, the V gene TRBV6-5; the match to TRBD1 covers 8 bases. Sequencing input: peripheral blood. The source of this sequence is a woman aged 18-29 years with acute or convalescent COVID-19. The CDR3 coding sequence is TGTGCCAGCAGGGTAGACAGGGGACCGAATCAGCCCCAGCATTTT. This codes for CASRVDRGPNQPQHF.